In its sample, the clone carrying this TCR beta chain was seen once. Its antigen remains unidentified. Given a much more abundant clone one base away, this may be a read error. Only CD45RO-negative cells positively selected for CCR7 counted as naive CD8 cells, so terminally differentiated effector memory CD45RA+ cells were excluded. This sample was taken from a study of shared clonotypes between healthy human individuals. Findings and caveats of the study: Naive subsets, compared against memory subsets, generally had larger estimated richness values.

Using immunoSEQ multiplex PCR, the repertoire was profiled, and TCRdb retains in-frame clones only, with some absent. In the table there are some 740,000 clones, 80% to 95% of which are singletons. V lost 5 bases, J lost 2 bases, and 2 bases lay in between. The CDR3 length is 11 residues. CDR1 is PRHDT and CDR2 is FYEKMQ in the germline V gene (reference sequence). V is TRBV13 and J is TRBJ2-3; D ambiguous. This clonotype was obtained from a man under 40 in good health. The sample consisted of naive CD8+ T cells sorted from blood. In nucleotides, the CDR3 is TGTGCCAGCAGCACCACAGATACGCAGTATTTT. Translated: CASSTTDTQYF.